Shown below are 2 T cell receptor beta chains from a single sample sequenced in a study of T-cell reconstitution after alpha-beta-depleted transplantation in children (dated by TCRdb to about 2016). In the paper's terms, the treatment or condition label means: allogeneic hematopoietic cell transplantation with graft depleted of TCRalphabeta T cells and CD19 B cells. The receptor library was made with PCR. The instrument was an Illumina HiSeq 2500. TCR library preparation used molecular barcoding, with unique molecular identifiers applied to normalize quantification of the TCRbeta repertoire. The raw public data were reprocessed by TCRdb itself: fastp quality trimming at Q25, MiXCR clonotype calling, in-frame beta chains only. Entries are consolidated by CDR3 protein sequence, retaining the most common genes and DNA. Here the sample has over 150,000 distinct CDR3 sequences; approximately 6.9% occur a single time. 5.5% of the sample is held by the ten biggest clonotypes.

The material was PBMCs, obtained before TCRalphabeta/CD19-depleted stem cell transplant. These receptors came from a boy aged 2 to 10 with acute lymphoblastic leukemia, due to receive a stem cell transplant.

This clonotype has just a few counts. V is TRBV7-9 and J is TRBJ1-3; D is perhaps TRBD1 (5 bases). V lost 3 bases and J 4 bases, leaving 19 bases between the germline ends. The germline gives CDR1 SEHNR, CDR2 FQNEAQ (reference sequence). The CDR3 is made up of 17 amino acids. As DNA, the CDR3 is TGTGCCAGCAGCTTTCTCGGGGCCAAGCTTACCGGAAACACCATATATTTT. This codes for CASSFLGAKLTGNTIYF. The full variable domain, its missing parts supplied by reference TRBV7-9 and TRBJ1-3, is DTGVSQNPRHKITKRGQNVTFRCDPISEHNRLYWYRQTLGQGPEFLTYFQNEAQLEKSRLLSDRFSAERPKGSFSTLEIQRTEQGDSAMYLCASSFLGAKLTGNTIYFGEGSWLTVV.

V and J are TRBV28 and TRBJ1-6; tentatively, D is TRBD1 (6 bases). This CDR3 region has 16 residues. The germline V and J ends were trimmed by 4 bases and 7 bases, with 17 bases remaining between them. CDR1 and CDR2 (germline): MDHEN, SYDVKM. The CDR3 region has the DNA TGTGCCAGCAGTTGGGGGGCAGTAACGGAAAATTCACCCCTCCACTTT. This codes for CASSWGAVTENSPLHF.